The T cell receptor (beta chain) described here comes from a study of CD4 and CD8 cells across lung adenocarcinoma regions. Each CDR3 protein gets one entry after TCRdb re-called the PCR reads with MiXCR. The data hold under 20,000 distinct CDR3 sequences, with 46% observed a single time. Localized lung adenocarcinoma, a non-small cell lung cancer, affected the donors. The ends were cut back, 7 bases at V and 12 bases at J, with 22 bases in the middle. There are 14 residues in the CDR3. The germline CDR1 and CDR2 sequences are WSHSY and SAAADI. The clonotype was recovered from a male donor with lung adenocarcinoma. The CD4 and CD8 labels of this study may be unreliable. Sequencing was done on a sample of CD4+ T cells from the margin of a lung tumor. V gene TRBV10-2 combines with J gene TRBJ2-4; D tentatively fits TRBD1 or TRBD2 (6 bases each). The CDR3 reads CASTGLGGKDTQYF. CDR3 nucleotide sequence: TGCGCCAGCACGGGGCTGGGGGGCAAAGATACTCAGTACTTC.